This T cell receptor (beta chain) comes out of a study of shared clonotypes between healthy human individuals (dated by TCRdb to the early 2020s). Background for the entire study: The cohort included three men and two women between 18 and 49 years of age. Per donor, three plates each were used for CD4 naive and CD4 memory, two for CD8 naive, and one for CD8 memory. Between about 0.8 and 9 billion PBMCs per donor were obtained by leukapheresis. To estimate repertoire size and how much clonotype sharing occurs between individuals, the study deeply sequenced the blood TCR repertoires of five healthy adults. To increase sequencing depth and limit assay-specific biases, different laboratories used diverse techniques to prepare libraries and sequence TCR repertoires.

The CDR3 spans 16 residues, from the cysteine through the phenylalanine. Only the CDR3 portion is preserved as DNA: 48 bases, with reading frame beginning at the first base. V was cut back by 0 bases and J by 0 bases, leaving a gap of 11 bases between them. From a lookup of the germline V gene, CDR1 and CDR2 are SGDLS and YYNGEE. The donors were healthy, HIV-negative adults who had no recently reported acute infections or vaccinations. Every donor was a Caucasian adult living in Nashville, Tennessee, USA. CD4+ T cells were enriched through magnetic negative selection, after which naive cells were positively selected on CD45RA and the remaining negative fraction served as the memory subset. After blood collection by leukapheresis, PBMCs were isolated using Ficoll-Histopaque density gradient centrifugation and then cryopreserved in the vapor phase of liquid nitrogen. Analytical flow cytometry was used to check the purity and quantity of every magnetically sorted T cell population. Genomic DNA was isolated from each sorted fraction and quantified by UV absorbance on a Nanodrop 2000c.

Paper-wide results and their limitations: Even with the large sequencing depth, rarefaction of the sorted-subset datasets indicated that sequencing was incomplete. Naive subsets generally had larger estimated clonotype richness than memory subsets. Clonotypes shared by all four sorted-subset donors showed higher generation probabilities than non-shared clonotypes. Across a handful of donors, approximately 5% of naive CD4, more than 3% of naive CD8, 2% to 2.5% of memory CD4, and 0.4% to 0.45% of memory CD8 clonotypes were shared. Pairwise subsampling indicated that sequencing depth was expected to affect the degree of clonotype sharing among donors. The small number of donors limited the genetic and exposure-history diversity represented. Sampling was limited to blood, and TCR repertoires in tissue likely differ from TCR repertoires in blood.

Concerning this clone itself: This clone's antigen is unknown. No base-level quality is on record; no much larger clone is a single base apart.

TCR CDR3 regions were amplified from genomic DNA by multiplex PCR using the deep immunoSEQ assay. Extracted genomic DNA from each cell subset was distributed evenly across all wells of several immunoSEQ 96-well plates, and each plate was treated as a replicate. For sorted subsets, each replicate PCR was loaded with 150 to 250 ng genomic DNA, equivalent to 25,000 to 30,000 T cell genomes. Purified libraries were measured with a Qubit 3.0 fluorometer, size-checked on a Bioanalyzer 2100, and measured again with the KAPA Library Quantification kit. Every immunoSEQ 96-well plate was sequenced on a dedicated single-read 150-cycle Illumina NextSeq 550 flow cell. The authors processed their data as follows. The immunoSEQ output contained only junctional sequences without quality scores, so filtering could not match that applied to full-length reads. Sequences were annotated with PyIR, a Python wrapper for IgBLAST v1.9, and V/J genes and CDR3 were assigned using IMGT germline references. Any read was removed if the V/J assignment was weak (E-value above 1e-6), the CDR3 was missing, or the read contained stop codons, out-of-frame junctions, or ambiguous translated residues. V3J clonotypes were defined as sequences sharing an identical inferred V gene, J gene, and CDR3 amino acid sequence. To compute the percentage overlap between repertoires, the number of shared unique clonotypes was divided by the size of the smaller repertoire. Three approaches were used to assess repertoire richness: RTK rarefaction, the Chao1 estimator, and Recon v2.1 estimates of unobserved clonotypes. Generation probabilities were computed with OLGA for all TCRbeta clonotypes obtained by the gDNA method from a few donors. TCRdb obtained this table from immuneACCESS and retained in-frame rearrangements with V and J assigned. These tables miss some clones; where compared with another copy, unresolved V genes account for less than half of the shortfall, and the remainder is unexplained. V and J calls plus clone size are reproduced from that table; the DNA served to infer D and trimming. In this sample the table shows over 2 million clones, roughly 94% of which occur a single time. The ten largest make up 0.1% to 0.15% of the sample.

Sample: naive CD4+ T cells sorted from blood. According to the study, the label for this sample's cell subset or site signals: CD45RA+ positively selected. The receptor was derived from a man younger than 35 in good health. The V and J segments used are TRBV9 and TRBJ2-3, with a weak D call of TRBD1 (6 bases match). The CDR3 corresponds to CASSVVGASSTDTQYF. The DNA is TGTGCCAGCAGCGTAGTGGGGGCCTCTAGCACAGATACGCAGTATTTT.